Listed here is a single TCR beta chain. Its antigen is currently not known. Base qualities are not recorded, but no much larger clone differs from it by a single base. This specimen belongs to a study of cytomegalovirus exposure and HLA in healthy donors (dated by TCRdb to about 2017). A note on the overall study: An earlier analysis of 550 to 700 of the donors reported approximately 270 Gb of sequence data and some 100 million unique TCR beta sequences from roughly 180 million T cells. Besides the first cohort of roughly 660 subjects, a separate validation cohort made up of over 100 different subjects was used. Both class I and class II loci were covered by HLA typing, at four-digit resolution. Five DR-DQ haplotypes were handled as single units for association and clustering because linkage in the cohort was strong. A later analysis re-examined previously published TCR beta repertoires from several hundred donors and added high-resolution HLA genotyping to investigate patterns of TCR occurrence. A later genetic analysis used genome-wide SNP genotypes for 398 of the 666 donors, treating that subset as a discovery cohort. Donor age, sex, ethnicity and CMV serostatus were compiled alongside the repertoire data. On average, around 240,000 unique TCR beta nucleotide sequences were sequenced per donor among more than 350 genotyped donors of the cohort, with roughly 18% of those sequences being non-productive. The later analysis used no new phenotypic data to find candidate immune exposures, relying instead on TCR beta sequences and their occurrence across donors. The study combined high-throughput TCR immunosequencing, statistical association of individual TCRs with disease status, and machine learning to predict cytomegalovirus infection status. The study profiled the T cell repertoires of some 610 subjects by immunosequencing and related them to cytomegalovirus serostatus. All discovery cohort repertoires had been generated using a single sequencing platform. The genetic ancestry cluster associated with self-reported Caucasian donors included about 81% of the 350 to 500 genotyped donors. Typing coverage differed by locus: A, B, C, DRB1 and DQB1 were typed in roughly 629-630 donors, DQA1 in about 550, DPA1 in 600 to 610, and DPB1 in 400 to 490. An earlier analysis of some 500 of the donors applied high-throughput TCR beta sequencing to assess whether each TCR beta V gene segment acted as functional or pseudogenic. About 300 gigabases of sequencing data and roughly 80 million unique TCR sequences made up an early release that covered fewer than 650 HLA-typed donors. The study aimed to test whether cataloging public T cell receptors could reveal signatures of past pathogen exposure.

CDR1 and CDR2 are read off the germline V gene as SGHRS and YFSETQ. Ends trimmed: V by 2 bases, J by 5 bases; bases unmatched to a gene: 10. The CDR3 runs 17 residues from the cysteine to the phenylalanine. The sequence is cut down to CDR3 DNA, 51 bases in frame from base 1. The cohort consisted of 650 to 700 healthy bone marrow donors. Cohort members were all nominally healthy when sampled, although unrecorded immune exposures were likely present. The donor was CMV seronegative and was included in the group of a few hundred seronegative cohort members. A peripheral blood sample was provided by each donor, and peripheral blood mononuclear cells were used for TCR beta sequencing. The Qiagen DNeasy Blood Extraction Kit was used to extract genomic DNA from the blood cell samples. What the work shows at the level of the full study, not this receptor alone: Most TCR sequences were observed very rarely across donors, whereas some public TCRs were present in many individuals. A further reported finding was that TCR beta sequences accurately predicted the HLA-A and HLA-B alleles for most subjects in the first cohort. In a later analysis, HLA-associated TCR beta chains were found to be more clonally expanded and to have lower generation probabilities than equally common non-associated chains. Because some donors lacked HLA typing at each locus, the association tests relied only on the typed subset. Compared with the roughly 710-donor mean, donors in an Asian-associated ancestry cluster had fewer N-insertions in productive TCRs, according to a later genetic analysis. Linkage disequilibrium might explain the correlated functional status among segregating V segments, but an unknown experimental factor could not be excluded. A total of some 180 TCR beta chains were listed by the study as associated with cytomegalovirus. An earlier analysis of around 540 of the donors showed that most TCR beta V segments appeared in productive rearrangements either about 87% or about 30% of the time, which broadly matched IMGT annotations. A later genetic analysis associated a missense DCLRE1C variant with V-gene and J-gene trimming of TCR beta chains, and an independent cohort replicated the association. Sequencing depth was assumed to be roughly uniform across donors in the presence/absence analyses, though that assumption may not hold. Three of the identified cytomegalovirus-associated TCR beta chains were confirmed in vitro to be specific for cytomegalovirus antigens. In a later analysis, the rate of TCR association differed among HLA loci, with DRB1 alleles having the most associated TCRs and HLA-C alleles having the fewest. Over 15 rarely observed V segments, including chromosome 9 orphons, were excluded from the earlier analysis of almost 600 of the donors because counts were too low. A cluster of highly shared sequence variants was judged likely to represent a technical artifact of the sequencing pipeline. Because the 87-base-pair reads could not distinguish some IMGT-functional V segments, including TRBV6-2 and TRBV6-3, those segments were excluded. In a later analysis, most CMV-associated TCR beta chains were found to appear HLA-restricted, with HLA associations seemingly driven largely by CMV exposure. In both the original and validation cohorts, the classifier was reported to diagnose cytomegalovirus status with high specificity and sensitivity. In a later analysis, several top co-occurrence clusters were reported to appear linked to parvovirus B19, influenza, CMV and Epstein-Barr virus. Strong co-occurrence of HLA alleles, especially DR and DQ, made assigning TCR associations to individual alleles difficult. At a false discovery rate of 0.05, a later analysis linked some 18,000 TCR beta sequences to specific HLA alleles. Only TCR beta chains were sequenced in this cohort, and the absence of alpha or paired-chain data limited detectable features. According to the authors, the approach could potentially be generalized to other disease states and immunological phenotypes. Immune exposure information for the cohort was limited to CMV serostatus.

Libraries came from the immunoSEQ multiplex PCR assay. The multiplex PCR relied on a mix of 60 forward primers for TCR Vbeta segments and 13 reverse primers for TCR Jbeta segments. The CDR3 region of rearranged TCR beta genes was amplified from genomic DNA with a multiplex PCR assay. On the Illumina HiSeq System, the amplified TCR beta libraries were sequenced as 87-base-pair reads. The source study handled its data this way. Across the 700 or so repertoires, a later analysis counted 75 million to 90 million unique TCR beta chains, approximately 12 million of which were shared by at least two donors. Raw reads were error-corrected and collapsed into unique sequences with a nearest-neighbor algorithm that merged closely related sequences to remove PCR and sequencing errors. CDR3 sequences were aligned to IMGT reference sequences to assign V, D and J gene segments. For a sequence to be retained, a match of at least six nucleotides to both a V gene segment and a J gene segment was required. Rearrangements were called productive when the CDR3 lacked stop codons and stayed in frame with V and J; all others were non-productive. Following IMGT convention, CDR3 was defined as the stretch from the second conserved V-encoded cysteine to the conserved J-encoded phenylalanine. In an earlier analysis of some 550 of the donors, sequences lacking an unambiguous match to a single V gene segment were excluded. An earlier analysis of about 600 of the donors called V segments functional above 56.7% productive rearrangements and segregating when the between-donor standard deviation exceeded 5%. A statistical classification framework was developed to diagnose cytomegalovirus status using the catalog of TCR beta chain sequences. In a later analysis, V and J genes were assigned by comparing TCR nucleotide sequences against IMGT/GENE-DB human TR gene sequences. The TCRdist pipeline was used in a later analysis to assign CDR3 sequences and most-parsimonious VDJ recombination scenarios. In a later analysis, each TCR beta chain was defined by its CDR3 amino acid sequence together with its V-gene family, and reads without a unique V-gene family were excluded. A later analysis removed roughly 590 highly shared, low-generation-probability nucleotide sequences to deal with suspected cross-contamination and a sequencing artifact. A later analysis calculated a clonal expansion index for each public chain from normalized within-repertoire ranks of inferred template counts. In a later analysis, generation probabilities were computed using a VDJ recombination model fitted to out-of-frame rearrangements, and the results were checked against IGoR. In a later analysis, hypergeometric tests were used to score TCR-TCR, TCR-HLA and TCR-CMV co-occurrence, with a repertoire-size bias correction applied to TCR pairs. To estimate false discovery rates, a later analysis permuted the HLA or CMV assignments 20 times. A later analysis grouped co-occurring TCRs with DBSCAN, adding TCRdist sequence similarity when clustering within HLA-allele-positive subsets. For co-occurrence clustering, repertoires with fewer than 30,000 or more than 120,000 public chains were excluded, along with about five repertoires with anomalous nucleotide sharing. In its TCRdb copy, this immuneACCESS table keeps in-frame sequences only and misses some clones. Where compared with another copy, unresolved V genes explain less than half of these, and the others have no known cause. That table furnishes V, J and clone size, whereas the DNA furnished D and trimming. Counted in this sample were approximately 79,000 clones; around 76% of them appeared once. The leading ten clones occupy roughly 1.5% of the sample.

The chain couples TRBV5-1 to TRBJ1-6; TRBD1 fits 7 bases in the junction. The material sequenced was PBMCs. The origin of this receptor is a man aged 35 to 55 in good health and CMV-seronegative. The CDR3 has the sequence CASSLLSGQLDNSPLHF. In nucleotide form, the sequence is TGCGCCAGCAGCTTATTGTCGGGACAGTTGGATAATTCACCCCTCCACTTT.